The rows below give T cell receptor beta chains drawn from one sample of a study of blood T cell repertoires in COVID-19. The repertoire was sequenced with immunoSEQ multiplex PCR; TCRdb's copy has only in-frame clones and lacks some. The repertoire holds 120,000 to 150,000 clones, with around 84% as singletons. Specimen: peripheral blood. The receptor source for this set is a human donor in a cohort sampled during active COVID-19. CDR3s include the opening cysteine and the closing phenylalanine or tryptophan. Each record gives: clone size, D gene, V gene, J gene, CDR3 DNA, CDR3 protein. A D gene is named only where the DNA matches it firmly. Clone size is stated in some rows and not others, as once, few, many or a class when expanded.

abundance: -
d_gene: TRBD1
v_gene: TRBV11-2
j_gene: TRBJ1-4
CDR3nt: TGTGCCAGCAGCCAGGGGGCCGTTGAAAAACTGTTTTTT
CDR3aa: CASSQGAVEKLFF

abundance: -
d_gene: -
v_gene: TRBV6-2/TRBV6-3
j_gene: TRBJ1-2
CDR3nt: TGTGCCAGCAGTTCCCCCGTCCGGAACTATGGCTACACCTTC
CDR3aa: CASSSPVRNYGYTF

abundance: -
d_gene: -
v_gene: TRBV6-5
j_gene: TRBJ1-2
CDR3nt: TGTGCCGCGGGCGCTAACTATGGCTACACCTTC
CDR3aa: CAAGANYGYTF

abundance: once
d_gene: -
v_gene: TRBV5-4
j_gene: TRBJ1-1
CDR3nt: TGTGCCAGCAGCTCCCCTCCCTCCGCGGAAGCTTTCTTT
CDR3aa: CASSSPPSAEAFF

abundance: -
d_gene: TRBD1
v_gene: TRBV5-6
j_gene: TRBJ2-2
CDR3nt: TGTGCCAGCAGCCCCCGGGACAGGGGGATAACCGGGGAGCTGTTTTTT
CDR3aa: CASSPRDRGITGELFF

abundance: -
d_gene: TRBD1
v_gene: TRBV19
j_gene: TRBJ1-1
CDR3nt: TGTGCCAGTAGTATCGGGACAGTCGAAGCTTTCTTT
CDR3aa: CASSIGTVEAFF

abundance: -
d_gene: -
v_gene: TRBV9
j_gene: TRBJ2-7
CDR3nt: TGTGCCAGCAGCGTAGGGAGTCAGATATCCTACGAGCAGTACTTC
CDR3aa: CASSVGSQISYEQYF

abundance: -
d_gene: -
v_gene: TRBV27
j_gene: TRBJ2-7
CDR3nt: TGTGCCAGCAGTTTATCGAGGGGGGGGAGCGAGCAGTACTTC
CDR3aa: CASSLSRGGSEQYF

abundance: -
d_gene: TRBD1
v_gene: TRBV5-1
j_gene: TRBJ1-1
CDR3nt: TGCGCCAGCAGCTTGGCCCTGGGACAGGACGCTGAAGCTTTCTTT
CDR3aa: CASSLALGQDAEAFF

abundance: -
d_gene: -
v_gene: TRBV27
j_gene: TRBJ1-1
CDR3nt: TGTGCCAGCAGTTCCCGACTGGGAGGTAACACTGAAGCTTTCTTT
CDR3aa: CASSSRLGGNTEAFF

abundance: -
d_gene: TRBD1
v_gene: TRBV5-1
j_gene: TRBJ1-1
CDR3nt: TGCGCCAGCAGCTTGGAGGGACAGTCGGCTGAAGCTTTCTTT
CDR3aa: CASSLEGQSAEAFF

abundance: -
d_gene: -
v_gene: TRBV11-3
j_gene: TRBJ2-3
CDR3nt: TGTGCCAGCAGCTTAGCGGGGTATACGCAGTATTTT
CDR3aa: CASSLAGYTQYF

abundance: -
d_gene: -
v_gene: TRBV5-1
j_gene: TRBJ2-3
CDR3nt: TGCGCCAGCAGCTTGGAACCACTTTGGAACACCCTAGGCGCAGATACGCAGTATTTT
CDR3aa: CASSLEPLWNTLGADTQYF

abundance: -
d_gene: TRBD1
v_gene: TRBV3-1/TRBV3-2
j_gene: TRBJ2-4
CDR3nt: TGTGCCAGCAGCCAAGGGGGACAGCTAGCCAAAAACATTCAGTACTTC
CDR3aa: CASSQGGQLAKNIQYF

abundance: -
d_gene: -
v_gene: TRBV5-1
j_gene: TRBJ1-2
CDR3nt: TGCGCCAGCAGCGAAGACAGATCAAGCTATGGCTACACCTTC
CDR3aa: CASSEDRSSYGYTF

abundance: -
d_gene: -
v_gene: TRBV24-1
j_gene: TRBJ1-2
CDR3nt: TGTGCCACCAGTGACGGGGGTAACTATGGCTACACCTTC
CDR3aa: CATSDGGNYGYTF

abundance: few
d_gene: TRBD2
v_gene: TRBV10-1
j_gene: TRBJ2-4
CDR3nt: TGCGCCAGCAGTGAGTCGGGACTAGCGGGAAACATTCAGTACTTC
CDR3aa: CASSESGLAGNIQYF

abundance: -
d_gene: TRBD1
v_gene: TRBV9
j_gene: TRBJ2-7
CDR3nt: TGTGCCAGCAGCGTTTCGGGGACAGGGGGCTACGAGCAGTACTTC
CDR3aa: CASSVSGTGGYEQYF

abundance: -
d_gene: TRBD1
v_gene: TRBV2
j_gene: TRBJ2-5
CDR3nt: TGTGCCAGCAGTCGGAACAGGGGGCAGCAAGAGACCCAGTACTTC
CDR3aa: CASSRNRGQQETQYF

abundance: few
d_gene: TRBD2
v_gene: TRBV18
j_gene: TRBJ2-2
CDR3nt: TGTGCCAGCTCACCGGCTAGCGGGGTTAACCTAGCCAACACCGGGGAGCTGTTTTTT
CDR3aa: CASSPASGVNLANTGELFF

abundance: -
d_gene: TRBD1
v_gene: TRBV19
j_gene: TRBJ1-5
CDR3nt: TGTGCCGCCCAAGGGGGCAGGGAAGGGAGCAATCAGCCCCAGCATTTT
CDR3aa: CAAQGGREGSNQPQHF

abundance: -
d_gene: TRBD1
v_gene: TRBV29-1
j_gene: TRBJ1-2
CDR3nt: TGCAGCGTCTTACAGGGGGCGCGAGGCTACACCTTC
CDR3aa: CSVLQGARGYTF

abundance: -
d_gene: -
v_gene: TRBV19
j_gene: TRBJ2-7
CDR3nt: TGTGCCAGTAGTATGGGTTACGGACTCTCCTACGAGCAGTACTTC
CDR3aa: CASSMGYGLSYEQYF

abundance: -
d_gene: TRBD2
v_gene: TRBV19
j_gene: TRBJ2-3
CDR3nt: TGTGCCTCCAGAGGCGGGGGTCTGACAGATACGCAGTATTTT
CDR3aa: CASRGGGLTDTQYF

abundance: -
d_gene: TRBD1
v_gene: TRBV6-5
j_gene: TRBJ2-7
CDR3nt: TGTGCCAGCGGCCGGGACAGATACGAGCAGTACTTC
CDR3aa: CASGRDRYEQYF

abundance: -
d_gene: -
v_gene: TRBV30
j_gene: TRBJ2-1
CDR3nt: TGTGCCTGGAGTGTACAGGGTGAGCAGTTCTTC
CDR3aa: CAWSVQGEQFF

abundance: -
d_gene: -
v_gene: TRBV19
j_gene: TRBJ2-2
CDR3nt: TGTGCCAGTATAAGACAGGCTAACACCGGGGAGCTGTTTTTT
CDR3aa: CASIRQANTGELFF

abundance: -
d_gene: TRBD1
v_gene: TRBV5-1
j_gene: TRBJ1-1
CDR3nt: TGCGCCAGCAGCTTAAGTCAGGGGGAAACTGAAGCTTTCTTT
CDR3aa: CASSLSQGETEAFF

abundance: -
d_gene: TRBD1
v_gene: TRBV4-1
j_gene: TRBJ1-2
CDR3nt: TGCGCCAGCAGCCGCCAACAGGGGGGCTATGGCTACACCTTC
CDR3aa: CASSRQQGGYGYTF

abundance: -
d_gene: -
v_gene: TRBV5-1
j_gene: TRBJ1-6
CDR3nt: TGCGCCAGCAGCTTGGCAGGGAGGAATTCACCCCTCCACTTT
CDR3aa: CASSLAGRNSPLHF

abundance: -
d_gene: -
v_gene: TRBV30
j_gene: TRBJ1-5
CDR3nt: TGTGCCTGGAGTGAATGGCACCCAAATCAGCCCCAGCATTTT
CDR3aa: CAWSEWHPNQPQHF

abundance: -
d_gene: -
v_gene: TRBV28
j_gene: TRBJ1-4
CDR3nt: TGTGCCAGCAGCCCAGGACTCCCAGGAGAAAAACTGTTTTTT
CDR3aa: CASSPGLPGEKLFF

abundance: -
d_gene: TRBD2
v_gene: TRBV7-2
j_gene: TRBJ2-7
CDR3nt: TGTGCCAGCAGCTTAACTAGCGGGGAGTCCTACGAGCAGTACTTC
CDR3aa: CASSLTSGESYEQYF

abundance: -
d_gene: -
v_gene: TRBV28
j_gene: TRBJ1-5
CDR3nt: TGTGCCAGCAGTTTGGTAGATCCCCTAACCCAGCATTTT
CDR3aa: CASSLVDPLTQHF

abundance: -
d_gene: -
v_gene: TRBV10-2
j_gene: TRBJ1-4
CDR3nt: TGCGCCAGCAGTGAGTCAGGGGCAACTAATGAAAAACTGTTTTTT
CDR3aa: CASSESGATNEKLFF

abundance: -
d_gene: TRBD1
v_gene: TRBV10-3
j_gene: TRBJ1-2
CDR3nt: TGTGCCATCAGTGAACCGGACAGGGGATTCTATGGCTACACCTTC
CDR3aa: CAISEPDRGFYGYTF